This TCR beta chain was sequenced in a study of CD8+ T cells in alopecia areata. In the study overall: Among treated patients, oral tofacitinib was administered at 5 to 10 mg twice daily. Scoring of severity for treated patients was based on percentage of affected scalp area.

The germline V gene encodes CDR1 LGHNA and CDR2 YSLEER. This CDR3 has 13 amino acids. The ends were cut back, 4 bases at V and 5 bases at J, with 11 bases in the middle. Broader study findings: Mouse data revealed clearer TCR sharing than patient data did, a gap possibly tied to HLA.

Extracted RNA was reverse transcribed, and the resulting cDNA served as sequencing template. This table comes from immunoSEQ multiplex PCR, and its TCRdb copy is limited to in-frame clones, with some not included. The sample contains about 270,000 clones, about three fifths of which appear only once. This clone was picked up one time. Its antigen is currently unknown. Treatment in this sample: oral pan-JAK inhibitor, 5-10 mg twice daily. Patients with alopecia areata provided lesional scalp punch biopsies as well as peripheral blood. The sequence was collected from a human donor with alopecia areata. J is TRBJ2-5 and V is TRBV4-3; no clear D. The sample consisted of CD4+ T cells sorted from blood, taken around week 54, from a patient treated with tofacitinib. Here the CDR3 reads CASSPPGRETQYF. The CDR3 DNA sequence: TGCGCCAGCAGCCCCCCCGGTAGGGAGACCCAGTACTTC.